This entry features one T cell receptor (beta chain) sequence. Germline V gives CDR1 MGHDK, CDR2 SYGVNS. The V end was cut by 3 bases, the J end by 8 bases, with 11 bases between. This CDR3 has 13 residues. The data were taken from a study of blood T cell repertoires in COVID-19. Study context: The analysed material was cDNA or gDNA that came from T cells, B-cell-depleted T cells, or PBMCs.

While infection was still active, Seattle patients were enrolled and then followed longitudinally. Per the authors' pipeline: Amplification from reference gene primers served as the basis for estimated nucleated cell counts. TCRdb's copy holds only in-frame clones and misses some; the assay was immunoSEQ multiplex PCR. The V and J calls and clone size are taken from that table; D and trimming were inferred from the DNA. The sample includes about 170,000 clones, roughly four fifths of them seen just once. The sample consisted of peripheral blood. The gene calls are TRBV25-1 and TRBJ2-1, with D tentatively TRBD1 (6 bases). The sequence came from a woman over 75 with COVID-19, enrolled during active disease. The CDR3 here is CASSDWGPHEQFF. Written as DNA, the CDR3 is TGTGCCAGCAGTGATTGGGGGCCGCATGAGCAGTTCTTC.